Each of the 6 T cell receptor beta chains below was sequenced from the same sample in a study of T-cell reconstitution after alpha-beta-depleted transplantation in children. TCRbeta library preparation incorporated unique molecular identifiers. TCRdb re-called the PCR reads with MiXCR, one entry per CDR3 protein. The sample contains around 580,000 distinct CDR3 sequences, 23% of which appear only once. The sequencing used PBMCs, mostly from graft donor cells, collected 360 days after TCRalphabeta/CD19-depleted stem cell transplant. These receptors were collected from a boy in the first two years of life who had a stem cell transplant for acute myeloid leukemia, so the T cells may come from the graft donor.

This clonotype has more than one count but fewer than ten. The chain recombines TRBV5-1 with TRBJ2-7, with 7 bases lining up with TRBD1. This CDR3 has 13 residues. Per germline, CDR1 SGHRS and CDR2 YFSETQ. The CDR3 loop reads CGSGLGQTYEQYV. CDR3 nucleotides: TGCGGCAGCGGCCTGGGACAGACCTACGAGCAGTACGTC.

The chain couples TRBV12-3 or TRBV12-4 to TRBJ2-2; 10 bases line up with TRBD1. There are 14 residues in the CDR3. The V segment lost 0 bases and the J segment 9 bases; nucleotides outside the gene matches: 1. CDR3 sequence reads: CASSLATGGWELFF. The CDR3 DNA follows: TGTGCCAGCAGTTTAGCGACAGGGGGCTGGGAGCTGTTTTTT.

The sample holds a few counts of this clonotype. A much larger clone lies one base from this, so it may be a read error. The gene calls are TRBV7-2 and TRBJ1-6, with no clear D. V was cut by 2 bases and J by 7 bases, with 3 bases left in between. The CDR3 runs 12 residues. CDR1 is SGHTA, CDR2 FQGNSA, per germline. For the CDR3, the DNA is TGTGCCAGCAGCTTAACGAATTCACCCCTCCACTTT. It encodes CASSLTNSPLHF.

This clonotype was seen more than once but under ten times. V usage is TRBV6-4 and J usage is TRBJ2-5, with TRBD2 as a possible D gene (6 bases). CDR1 MRHNA and CDR2 SNTAGT come from the germline V gene. Trimming shortened V by 7 bases and J by 5 bases, and 11 bases separated the two germline ends. This CDR3 region has 12 residues. CDR3 sequence: CASTREGETQYF. Written as DNA, the CDR3 is TGTGCCAGCACGCGGGAAGGGGAGACCCAGTACTTC.

This clonotype was seen more than once but under ten times. The rearrangement uses TRBV6-5 and TRBJ1-5, with TRBD1 as a possible D gene (5 bases). The germline gives CDR1 MNHEY, CDR2 SVGAGI. This CDR3 comprises 15 residues. V was pared by 4 bases and J by 3 bases, with 13 bases between. The CDR3 DNA follows: TGTGCCAGCAGTTCGAGCAGGGCCCTCAATCAGCCCCAGCATTTT. This sequence encodes CASSSSRALNQPQHF.

This clonotype came up many times. V usage is TRBV29-1 and J usage is TRBJ2-3; 7 bases fit TRBD1. J gave up 6 bases and V 4 bases, and 4 bases lay outside the gene matches. The CDR3 runs 12 residues. The V gene's germline CDR1 is SQVTM and CDR2 ANQGSEA. CDR3 sequence (DNA): TGCAGCGTTGGACAGGGCCCCGATACGCAGTATTTT. Its translation is CSVGQGPDTQYF.